Presented here are 24 T cell receptor beta chains from one specimen sequenced in a study of T cell repertoires in cytomegalovirus infection. TCRdb fed the reads into MiXCR, producing one record per CDR3 protein. This table holds over 90,000 distinct CDR3 sequences, 16% found once. What was sequenced was PBMCs. The receptors stem from a human donor in good health (CMV status not recorded). Some clones in this sample may be carry-over from other donors' samples.

This clonotype has at least ten counts. The chain uses TRBV6-1 and TRBJ1-1; a possible D gene is TRBD1 (5 bases). CDR3 length: 13 amino acids. V was clipped by 2 bases and J by 8 bases, with 12 bases between them. Germline V lookup: CDR1 MNHNS, CDR2 SASEGT. DNA for the CDR3: TGTGCCAGCAGTGAATACCAGGGCTTAGAAGCTTTCTTT. Amino acids: CASSEYQGLEAFF.

This clonotype was counted between two and nine times. The gene calls are TRBV24-1 and TRBJ2-3; D may be TRBD1 or TRBD2 (6 bases each). Germline V gene lookup returns CDR1 KGHDR and CDR2 SFDVKD. The CDR3 spans 18 residues. The V gene lost 7 bases and the J gene lost 3 bases, with 25 bases spanning the gap. CDR3 sequence (DNA): TGTGCCACCAGCACGGGGGCAGGGTTATTAAGTAGAACAGATACGCAGTATTTT. Its translation: CATSTGAGLLSRTDTQYF.

J is TRBJ1-2 and V is TRBV19; D remains unclear. The CDR3 consists of 12 residues. The ends were cut back, 3 bases at V and 5 bases at J, with 7 bases in the middle. Germline lookup yields CDR1 LNHDA and CDR2 SQIVND (reference sequence). The chain's CDR3 is CASSIEPYGYTF. The DNA for the CDR3 is TGTGCCAGTAGTATCGAGCCTTATGGCTACACCTTC.

This clonotype has at least ten counts. J is TRBJ2-1 and V is TRBV7-8; tentatively, D is TRBD2 (5 bases). This CDR3 region has 18 residues. V lost 0 bases, J lost 7 bases, and 22 bases lay in between. Germline-derived CDR1 and CDR2 are SGHVS and FQNEAQ. CDR3 nucleotide sequence: TGTGCCAGCAGCTTAGCCCGACCCCTTTTTTTCGGGATGAATGAGCAGTTCTTC. Protein sequence: CASSLARPLFFGMNEQFF.

The chain carries TRBV7-2 and TRBJ1-2, with unresolved D. CDR1 is SGHTA, CDR2 FQGNSA, per germline. The CDR3 is 14 residues long. V gave up 8 bases and J gave up 3 bases, with 16 bases separating them. CDR3 nucleotides: TGTGCCAGCCGACTCACGGGTGGGGACTATGGCTACACCTTC. It encodes CASRLTGGDYGYTF. The whole variable domain, filled in from reference TRBV7-2 and TRBJ1-2, reads GAGVSQSPSNKVTEKGKDVELRCDPISGHTALYWYRQSLGQGLEFLIYFQGNSAPDKSGLPSDRFSAERTGGSVSTLTIQRTQQEDSAVYLCASRLTGGDYGYTFGSGTRLTVV.

A remark on this clonotype: The junction does not match germline at one end; this may be a read error. The V gene is TRBV20-1, the J gene TRBJ2-1; D remains ambiguous. The CDR3 loop spans 16 amino acids. Germline CDR1 is DFQATT and CDR2 is SNEGSKA (reference sequence). Here the CDR3 DNA reads TGCAGTGCTAGAAGTATCGGAGCCCGCTCCCACAATGAGCAGTTCTTC. It codes for CSARSIGARSHNEQFF.

This clonotype was observed at least ten times. This chain connects TRBV20-1 to TRBJ2-7, with D possibly being TRBD2 (6 bases). The CDR3 has 12 amino acids. V was clipped by 6 bases and J by 1 base, with 10 bases between them. Germline V gene lookup returns CDR1 DFQATT and CDR2 SNEGSKA (reference sequence). The CDR3: CSAGTASYEQYF. The CDR3 DNA sequence: TGCAGTGCCGGGACTGCATCCTACGAGCAGTACTTC.

This clonotype was found a few times. This chain connects TRBV15 to TRBJ2-3; 10 bases map to TRBD1. Germline V gives CDR1 LNHNV, CDR2 YYDKDF (reference sequence). The CDR3 length is 15 residues. V lost 5 bases to trimming and J lost 3 bases; unmatched junction nucleotides: 5. The CDR3 nucleotides are TGTGCCACCAGCTTCGACAGGGGGCGTACAGATACGCAGTATTTT. Protein product: CATSFDRGRTDTQYF.

This clonotype has ten or more counts. J is TRBJ2-3 and V is TRBV7-2; a possible D gene is TRBD1 (5 bases). The CDR3 length is 15 residues. Germline lookup yields CDR1 SGHTA and CDR2 FQGNSA. Trimming shortened V by 0 bases and J by 5 bases, and 12 bases separated the two germline ends. This CDR3 is CASSLAEGAGDTQYF. CDR3 DNA: TGTGCCAGCAGCTTAGCGGAAGGGGCCGGAGATACGCAGTATTTT.

This clonotype has at least ten counts. The chain couples TRBV2 to TRBJ1-1; no definite D call. V dropped 7 bases and J dropped 4 bases, with 10 bases sitting between them. Germline V CDR1 and CDR2: SNHLY, FYNNEI. The length of the CDR3 is 12 residues. This CDR3 is CASKTRFTEAFF. The CDR3 DNA follows: TGTGCCAGCAAGACCCGCTTCACTGAAGCTTTCTTT.

This clonotype has ten or more counts. J is TRBJ1-1 and V is TRBV24-1; D is possibly TRBD1 (6 bases). The CDR3 extends over 15 amino acids. Germline loops: CDR1 KGHDR, CDR2 SFDVKD. Trimming took off 9 bases at V and 0 bases at J, with 16 bases between the two ends. CDR3: CATRPGGGVNTEAFF. Here the CDR3 DNA reads TGTGCCACCCGGCCGGGGGGGGGCGTGAACACTGAAGCTTTCTTT.

This clonotype showed up many times. The rearrangement links TRBV29-1 to TRBJ1-5; weak D call: TRBD1 (6 bases). Germline-derived CDR1 and CDR2 are SQVTM and ANQGSEA. The CDR3 is 13 amino acids. V lost 5 bases, J lost 1 base, and 9 bases lay in between. The CDR3 region has the DNA TGCAGCGTTTGGCAGGGGAGCAATCAGCCCCAGCATTTT. This translates into CSVWQGSNQPQHF.

V usage is TRBV19 and J usage is TRBJ1-5; maybe TRBD1 (6 bases). This CDR3 region has 14 residues. Trimming shortened V by 5 bases and J by 3 bases, and 11 bases separated the two germline ends. From germline, CDR1 is LNHDA and CDR2 SQIVND (reference sequence). The CDR3 DNA follows: TGTGCCAGTAGTTCCCAGGGGTACAATCAGCCCCAGCATTTT. Translation: CASSSQGYNQPQHF.

V is TRBV12-3 or TRBV12-4 and J is TRBJ2-7, with TRBD1 matching over 7 bases. The CDR3 covers 14 residues. The V and J ends lost 3 bases and 2 bases, in that order; junction bases with no gene match: 4. The CDR3 DNA reads TGTGCCAGCAGTTTCACAGGGGTGGCCTACGAGCAGTACTTC. Translation gives CASSFTGVAYEQYF.

J is TRBJ2-5 and V is TRBV6-2 or TRBV6-3; the D gene is possibly TRBD1 (5 bases). The CDR3 consists of 15 residues. Trimming removed 0 bases from V and 5 bases from J, with 13 bases in between. The germline CDR1 and CDR2 sequences are MNHEY and SVGEGT. This chain's CDR3 is CASSYSKGARETQYF. The CDR3 bases are TGTGCCAGCAGTTACTCGAAAGGGGCGAGGGAGACCCAGTACTTC.

This clonotype was detected many times. This chain links TRBV12-3 or TRBV12-4 with TRBJ2-5; D is ambiguous. The CDR3 extends over 13 amino acids. Trimming removed 3 bases from V and 3 bases from J, with 8 bases in between. The CDR3 coding sequence is TGTGCCAGCAGTTTTTCAGTCAAAGAGACCCAGTACTTC. This encodes CASSFSVKETQYF.

This clonotype was seen a handful of times. The rearrangement joins TRBV15 to TRBJ2-5; 7 bases are shared with TRBD1. Germline CDR1 reads LNHNV; CDR2 reads YYDKDF (reference sequence). With 4 bases clipped from V and 5 bases from J, the junction kept 10 bases outside the gene matches. The CDR3 runs 15 residues. CDR3 nucleotide sequence: TGTGCCACCAGCATGGGACAGAAGGATTCCGAGACCCAGTACTTC. Translation gives CATSMGQKDSETQYF.

This clonotype has more than one count but fewer than ten. The chain is built from TRBV29-1 and TRBJ2-3, with a weak D call TRBD2 (5 bases). The V end was cut by 4 bases, the J end by 0 bases, with 14 bases between. This CDR3 is 15 amino acids long. Germline loops: CDR1 SQVTM, CDR2 ANQGSEA. The CDR3 coding sequence is TGCAGCGTTGTAAGGACTTTTGCTAGCACAGATACGCAGTATTTT. It is translated as CSVVRTFASTDTQYF.

This clonotype has just a few counts. This chain links TRBV9 with TRBJ2-1, with TRBD2 matching 10 bases. Germline V gene sequence: CDR1 SGDLS, CDR2 YYNGEE. Trimming removed 4 bases from V and 8 bases from J; junction bases left unmatched: 9. The CDR3 contains 15 residues. In DNA, the CDR3 is TGTGCCAGCAGCAAGTCTAGCGGGGGATTCTATGAGCAGTTCTTC. Translating gives CASSKSSGGFYEQFF.

This clonotype was counted a few times. V and J are TRBV4-3 and TRBJ1-2, with D hard to call. Germline CDR1 LGHNA, CDR2 YSLEER. This CDR3 region has 13 residues. Trimming removed 4 bases from V and 4 bases from J, with 10 bases in between. The CDR3 reads CASSPDGFYGYTF. In DNA, the CDR3 is TGCGCCAGCAGCCCGGACGGCTTCTATGGCTACACCTTC.

This clonotype was recorded at least ten times. The chain couples TRBV7-2 to TRBJ2-5; D may be TRBD1 (6 bases). Germline lookup yields CDR1 SGHTA and CDR2 FQGNSA. The V and J ends lost 7 bases and 7 bases respectively, with 10 bases between them. The CDR3 covers 11 residues. The CDR3 sequence: CASTSGVTQYF. The CDR3 bases are TGTGCCAGCACCTCAGGGGTGACCCAGTACTTC.

This clonotype has ten or more counts. J is TRBJ2-4 and V is TRBV20-1; the D is unclear. There are 14 residues in the CDR3. Germline CDR1 and CDR2: DFQATT and SNEGSKA (reference sequence). Between the trimmed V and J ends, which lost 5 bases and 0 bases, there was a span of 11 bases. The CDR3 reads CSADADLAKNIQYF. The DNA for the CDR3 is TGCAGTGCTGACGCGGATCTAGCCAAAAACATTCAGTACTTC.

This clonotype was detected only a few times. The rearrangement links TRBV5-4 to TRBJ1-1; D is unresolved. This CDR3 has 12 residues. The germline CDR1 and CDR2 sequences are SGHNT and YYREEE (reference sequence). V was clipped by 1 base and J by 5 bases, with 6 bases between them. As DNA, the CDR3 is TGTGCCAGCAGCTTGAGTGGAACTGAAGCTTTCTTT. It is translated as CASSLSGTEAFF.

V gene TRBV19 combines with J gene TRBJ2-3; D is possibly TRBD2 (6 bases). V lost 3 bases and J lost 4, with 14 bases in between. Germline V gene data show CDR1 as LNHDA and CDR2 as SQIVND (reference sequence). The CDR3 covers 15 residues. The DNA for the CDR3 is TGTGCCAGTAGTATCAGAATCGGCGGGGCAGATACGCAGTATTTT. It is translated as CASSIRIGGADTQYF.